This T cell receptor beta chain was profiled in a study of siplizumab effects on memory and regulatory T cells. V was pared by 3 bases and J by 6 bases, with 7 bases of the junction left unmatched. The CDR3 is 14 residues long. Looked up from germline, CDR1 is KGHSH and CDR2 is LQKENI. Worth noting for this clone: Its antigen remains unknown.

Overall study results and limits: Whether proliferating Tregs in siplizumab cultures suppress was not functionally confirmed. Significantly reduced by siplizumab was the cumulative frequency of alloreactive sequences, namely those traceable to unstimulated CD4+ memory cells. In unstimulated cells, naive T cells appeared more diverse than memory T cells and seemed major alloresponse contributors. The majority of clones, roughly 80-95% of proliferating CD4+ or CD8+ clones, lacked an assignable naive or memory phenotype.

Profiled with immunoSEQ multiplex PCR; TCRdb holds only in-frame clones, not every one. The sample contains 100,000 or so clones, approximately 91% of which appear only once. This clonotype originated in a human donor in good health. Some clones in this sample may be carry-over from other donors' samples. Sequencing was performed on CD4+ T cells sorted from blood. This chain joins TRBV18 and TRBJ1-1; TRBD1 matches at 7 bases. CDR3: CASSPQGGGSEAFF. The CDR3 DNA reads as TGTGCCAGCTCACCTCAGGGAGGGGGCTCTGAAGCTTTCTTT.